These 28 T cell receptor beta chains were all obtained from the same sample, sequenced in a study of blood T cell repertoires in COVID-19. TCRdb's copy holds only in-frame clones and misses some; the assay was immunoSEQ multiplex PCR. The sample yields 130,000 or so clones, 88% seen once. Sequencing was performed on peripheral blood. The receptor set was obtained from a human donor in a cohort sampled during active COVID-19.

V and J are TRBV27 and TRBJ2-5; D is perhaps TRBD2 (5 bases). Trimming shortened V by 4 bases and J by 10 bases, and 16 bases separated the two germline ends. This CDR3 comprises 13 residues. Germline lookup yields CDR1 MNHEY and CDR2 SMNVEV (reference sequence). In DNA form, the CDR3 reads TGTGCCAGCAGTTCAACTAGAAACCTCGGCCAGTACTTC. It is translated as CASSSTRNLGQYF.

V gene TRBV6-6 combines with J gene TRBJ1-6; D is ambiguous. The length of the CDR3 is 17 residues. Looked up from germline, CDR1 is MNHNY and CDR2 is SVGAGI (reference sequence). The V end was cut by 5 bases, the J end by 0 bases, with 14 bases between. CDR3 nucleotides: TGTGCCAGCAGTCCACGGACTACGAGCTCCTATAATTCACCCCTCCACTTT. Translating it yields CASSPRTTSSYNSPLHF.

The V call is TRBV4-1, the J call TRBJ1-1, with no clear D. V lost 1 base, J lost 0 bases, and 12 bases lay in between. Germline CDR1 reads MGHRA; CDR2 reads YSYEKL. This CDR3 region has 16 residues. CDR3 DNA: TGCGCCAGCAGCCAAGCTGGACTCACGCTGAACACTGAAGCTTTCTTT. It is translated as CASSQAGLTLNTEAFF.

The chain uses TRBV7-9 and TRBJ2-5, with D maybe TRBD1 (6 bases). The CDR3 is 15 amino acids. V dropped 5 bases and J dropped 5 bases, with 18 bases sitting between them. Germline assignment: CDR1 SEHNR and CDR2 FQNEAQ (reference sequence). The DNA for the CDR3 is TGTGCCAGCAGCCTCCAAGGGGGAATGGGGGAGACCCAGTACTTC. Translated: CASSLQGGMGETQYF.

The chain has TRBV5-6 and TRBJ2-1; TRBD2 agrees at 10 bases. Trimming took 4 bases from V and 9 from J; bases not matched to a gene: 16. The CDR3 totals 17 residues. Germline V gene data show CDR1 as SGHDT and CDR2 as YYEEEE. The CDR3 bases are TGTGCCAGCAGCCCCCCCCCTGGAGCGGGGGGGCGGAGTGAGCAGTTCTTC. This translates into CASSPPPGAGGRSEQFF.

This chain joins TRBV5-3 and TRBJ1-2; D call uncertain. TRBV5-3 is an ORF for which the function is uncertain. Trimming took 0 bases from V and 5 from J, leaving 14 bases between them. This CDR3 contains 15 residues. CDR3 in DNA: TGTGCCAGAAGCTTGGGCCGGGAGGCAAAATATGGCTACACCTTC. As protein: CARSLGREAKYGYTF.

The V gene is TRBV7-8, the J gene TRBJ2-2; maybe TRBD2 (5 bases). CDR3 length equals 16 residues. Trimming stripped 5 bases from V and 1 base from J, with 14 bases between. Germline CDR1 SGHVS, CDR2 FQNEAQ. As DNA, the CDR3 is TGTGCCAGCAGCCCGTTCGGACGGGAGAACACCGGGGAGCTGTTTTTT. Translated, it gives CASSPFGRENTGELFF.

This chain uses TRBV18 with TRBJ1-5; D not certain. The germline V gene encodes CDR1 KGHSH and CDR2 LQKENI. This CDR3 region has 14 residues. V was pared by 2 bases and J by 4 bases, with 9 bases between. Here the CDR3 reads CASSPSGENQPQHF. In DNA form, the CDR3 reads TGTGCCAGCTCACCATCGGGAGAGAATCAGCCCCAGCATTTT.

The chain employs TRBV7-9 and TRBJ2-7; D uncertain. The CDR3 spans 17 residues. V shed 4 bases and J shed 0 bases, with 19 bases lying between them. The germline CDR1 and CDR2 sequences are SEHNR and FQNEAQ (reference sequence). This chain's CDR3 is CASSSRPGPSSSYEQYF. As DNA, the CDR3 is TGTGCCAGCAGCTCTAGGCCGGGTCCTTCAAGCTCCTACGAGCAGTACTTC.

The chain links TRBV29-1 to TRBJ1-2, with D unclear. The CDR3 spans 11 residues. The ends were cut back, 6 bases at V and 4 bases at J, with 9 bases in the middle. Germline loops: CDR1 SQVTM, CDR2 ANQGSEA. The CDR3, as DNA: TGCAGCGTGGAGACCTCCTATGGCTACACCTTC. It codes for CSVETSYGYTF.

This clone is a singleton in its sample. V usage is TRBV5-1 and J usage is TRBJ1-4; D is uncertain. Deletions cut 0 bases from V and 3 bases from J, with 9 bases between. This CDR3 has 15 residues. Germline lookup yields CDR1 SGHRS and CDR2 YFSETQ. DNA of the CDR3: TGCGCCAGCAGCTTGGCCCGGGTTGCTAATGAAAAACTGTTTTTT. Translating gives CASSLARVANEKLFF.

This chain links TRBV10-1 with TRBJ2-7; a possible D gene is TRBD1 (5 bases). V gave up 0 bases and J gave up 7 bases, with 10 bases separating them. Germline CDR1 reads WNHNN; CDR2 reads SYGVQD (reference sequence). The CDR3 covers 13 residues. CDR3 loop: CASSESLGQEQYF. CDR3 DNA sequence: TGCGCCAGCAGTGAGTCACTGGGGCAGGAGCAGTACTTC.

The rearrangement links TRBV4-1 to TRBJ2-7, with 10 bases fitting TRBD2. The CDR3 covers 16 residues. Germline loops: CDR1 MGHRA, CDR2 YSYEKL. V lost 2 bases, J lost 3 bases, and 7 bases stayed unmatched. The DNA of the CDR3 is TGCGCCAGCAGCCAACAACTAGCGGGGTCCCACTACGAGCAGTACTTC. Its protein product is CASSQQLAGSHYEQYF.

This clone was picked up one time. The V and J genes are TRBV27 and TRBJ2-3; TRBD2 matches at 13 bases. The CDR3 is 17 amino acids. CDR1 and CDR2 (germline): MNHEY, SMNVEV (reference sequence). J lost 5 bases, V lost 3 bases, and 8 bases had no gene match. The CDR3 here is CASSFLLAGGPGDTQYF. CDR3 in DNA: TGTGCCAGCAGTTTCTTACTAGCGGGGGGGCCGGGAGATACGCAGTATTTT.

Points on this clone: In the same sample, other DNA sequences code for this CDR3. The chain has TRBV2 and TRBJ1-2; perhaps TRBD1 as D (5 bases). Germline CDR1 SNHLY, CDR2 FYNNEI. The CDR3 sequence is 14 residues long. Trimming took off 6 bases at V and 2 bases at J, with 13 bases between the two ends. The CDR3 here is CASSLGGGNYGYTF. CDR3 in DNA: TGTGCCAGCAGCCTTGGGGGAGGCAACTATGGCTACACCTTC.

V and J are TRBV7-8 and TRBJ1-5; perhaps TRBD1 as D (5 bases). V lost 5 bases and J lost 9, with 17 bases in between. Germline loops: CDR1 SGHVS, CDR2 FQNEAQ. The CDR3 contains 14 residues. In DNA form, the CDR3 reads TGTGCCAGCAGCCTACTGGGGGGGTTTCCGCCCCAGCATTTT. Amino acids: CASSLLGGFPPQHF.

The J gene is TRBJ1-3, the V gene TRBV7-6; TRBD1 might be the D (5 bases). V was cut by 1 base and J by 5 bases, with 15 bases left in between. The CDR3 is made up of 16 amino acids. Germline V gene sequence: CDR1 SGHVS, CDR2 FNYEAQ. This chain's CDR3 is CASSLGRLGARNTIYF. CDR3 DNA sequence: TGTGCCAGCAGCTTAGGTCGGCTAGGGGCGAGAAACACCATATATTTT. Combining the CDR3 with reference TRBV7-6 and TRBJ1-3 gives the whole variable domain GAGVSQSPRYKVTKRGQDVALRCDPISGHVSLYWYRQALGQGPEFLTYFNYEAQQDKSGLPNDRFSAERPEGSISTLTIQRTEQRDSAMYRCASSLGRLGARNTIYFGEGSWLTVV.

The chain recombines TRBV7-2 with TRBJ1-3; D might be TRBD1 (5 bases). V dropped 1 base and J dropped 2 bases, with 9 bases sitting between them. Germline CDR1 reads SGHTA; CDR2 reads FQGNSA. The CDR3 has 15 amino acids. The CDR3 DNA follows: TGTGCCAGCAGCTTAGGGCCAGGGCCTGGAAACACCATATATTTT. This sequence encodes CASSLGPGPGNTIYF.

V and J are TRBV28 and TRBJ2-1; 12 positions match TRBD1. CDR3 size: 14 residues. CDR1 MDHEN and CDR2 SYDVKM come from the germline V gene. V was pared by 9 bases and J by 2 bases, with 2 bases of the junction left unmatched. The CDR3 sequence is CASGTGGPYNEQFF. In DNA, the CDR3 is TGTGCCAGTGGGACAGGGGGCCCCTACAATGAGCAGTTCTTC.

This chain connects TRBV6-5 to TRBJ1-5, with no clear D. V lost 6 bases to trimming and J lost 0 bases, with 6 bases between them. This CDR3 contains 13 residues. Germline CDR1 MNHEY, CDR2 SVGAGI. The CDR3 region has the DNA TGTGCCAGCAGGCAGAATAGCAATCAGCCCCAGCATTTT. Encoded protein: CASRQNSNQPQHF.

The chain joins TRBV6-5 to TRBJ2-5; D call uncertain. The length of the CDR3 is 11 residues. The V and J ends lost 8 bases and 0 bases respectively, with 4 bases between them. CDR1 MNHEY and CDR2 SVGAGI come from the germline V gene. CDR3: CASGDQETQYF. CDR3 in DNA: TGTGCCAGCGGAGACCAAGAGACCCAGTACTTC.

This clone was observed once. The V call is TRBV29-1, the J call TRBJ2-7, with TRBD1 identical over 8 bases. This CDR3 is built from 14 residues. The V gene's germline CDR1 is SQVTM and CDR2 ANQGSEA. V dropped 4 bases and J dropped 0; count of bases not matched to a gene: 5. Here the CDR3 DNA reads TGCAGCGTTGGGTCGGGACAGGCCTCCTACGAGCAGTACTTC. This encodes CSVGSGQASYEQYF.

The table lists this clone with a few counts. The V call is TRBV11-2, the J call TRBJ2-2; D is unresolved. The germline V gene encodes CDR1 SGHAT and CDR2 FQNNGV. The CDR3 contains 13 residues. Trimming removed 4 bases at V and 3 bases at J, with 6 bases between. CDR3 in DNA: TGTGCCAGCAGCTCCCAATACACCGGGGAGCTGTTTTTT. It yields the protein CASSSQYTGELFF.

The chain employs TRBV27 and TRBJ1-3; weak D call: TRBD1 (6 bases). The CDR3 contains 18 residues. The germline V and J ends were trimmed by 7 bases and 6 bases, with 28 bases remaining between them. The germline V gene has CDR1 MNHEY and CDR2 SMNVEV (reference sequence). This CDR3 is CASNHRVHVALYPNTIYF. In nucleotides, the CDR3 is TGTGCCAGCAATCACAGGGTTCATGTTGCTTTATACCCAAACACCATATATTTT.

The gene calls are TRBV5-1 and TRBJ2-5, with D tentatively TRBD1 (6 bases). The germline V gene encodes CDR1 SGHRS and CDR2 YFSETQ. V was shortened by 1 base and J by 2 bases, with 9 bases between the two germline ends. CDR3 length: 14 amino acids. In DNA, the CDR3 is TGCGCCAGCAGCTTGAGTGGGACACAAGAGACCCAGTACTTC. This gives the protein CASSLSGTQETQYF.

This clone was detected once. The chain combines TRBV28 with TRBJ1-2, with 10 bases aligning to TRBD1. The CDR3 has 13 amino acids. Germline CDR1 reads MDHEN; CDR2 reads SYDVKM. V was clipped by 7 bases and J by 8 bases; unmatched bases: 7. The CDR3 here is CASKLTGGTGYTF. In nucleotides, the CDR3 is TGTGCCAGCAAACTGACAGGGGGCACCGGCTACACCTTC.

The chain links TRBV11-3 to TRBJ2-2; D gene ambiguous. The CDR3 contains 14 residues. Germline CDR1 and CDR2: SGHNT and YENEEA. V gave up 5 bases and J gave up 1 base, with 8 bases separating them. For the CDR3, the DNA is TGTGCCAGCAGCAGAGCAGGGAACACCGGGGAGCTGTTTTTT. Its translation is CASSRAGNTGELFF.

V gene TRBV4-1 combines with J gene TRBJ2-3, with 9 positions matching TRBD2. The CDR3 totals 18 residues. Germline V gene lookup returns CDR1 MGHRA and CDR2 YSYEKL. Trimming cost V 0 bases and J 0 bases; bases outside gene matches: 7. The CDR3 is CASSQEILAGGSTDTQYF. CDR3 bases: TGCGCCAGCAGCCAAGAAATACTAGCGGGTGGTAGCACAGATACGCAGTATTTT.